This T cell receptor beta chain was recorded in a study of blood T cells in healthy people across ages. Study conclusions and caveats: Naive CD4+ cells and diversity were both higher in long-lived donors than in aged donors. Estimates based on one million T cells were treated as lower bounds. Changes in expanded clonotypes were possibly confounded, as the CMV status of donors was unknown.

Together with a sample-barcoded 5' primer, a J-beta primer mix was included in a second PCR lasting 7 to 11 cycles. One entry per CDR3 protein, called by TCRdb with MiXCR from the 5' RACE reads. The top ten hold about 20% of the sample, which has hundreds of thousands of distinct CDR3 sequences, about 62% seen once. CDR3 length equals 15 residues. V shed 6 bases and J 8 bases; nucleotides not matched to a gene: 10. The germline CDR1 and CDR2 sequences are SGHTA and FQGNSA. In the case of this clonotype: Its target is unknown.

This clonotype was obtained from a man aged 25-45 years in good health. The chain combines TRBV7-2 with TRBJ2-1; 10 bases line up with TRBD2. The sequenced material came from blood. The CDR3 DNA reads as TGTGCCAGCAGTCGCAGCGGGAGGGCTCGCTATGAGCAGTTCTTC. It encodes CASSRSGRARYEQFF.